This T cell receptor (beta chain) emerged from a study of shared clonotypes between healthy human individuals. The wider study: The donors, two women and a few men, were aged 18 to 49. Per donor, three plates held CD4 naive cells, three held CD4 memory, two held CD8 naive and one held CD8 memory.

Each subset's genomic DNA was split evenly across several immunoSEQ plates. This table comes from immunoSEQ multiplex PCR, and its TCRdb copy is limited to in-frame clones, with some not included. The table records just over 2,000,000 clones, roughly 96% of them present only once. Turning to this clone: Other DNA sequences in the sample encode the same CDR3.

This CDR3 has 14 residues. Germline loops: CDR1 SEHNR, CDR2 FQNEAQ (reference sequence). Trimming took 1 base from V and 1 from J, leaving 5 bases between them. Partitioning of CD4+ cells yielded a CD45RA+ naive subset and a CD45RA-negative memory subset. Input material: naive CD4+ T cells sorted from blood. Subset given: CD45RA+ positively selected. The receptor comes from a man younger than 35 in good health. The chain carries TRBV7-9 and TRBJ1-5, with D uncertain. CDR3 loop: CASSLVGSNQPQHF. The CDR3 coding sequence is TGTGCCAGCAGCTTAGTGGGGAGCAATCAGCCCCAGCATTTT.